These T cell receptor beta chains were read from a single sample in a study of cytomegalovirus exposure and HLA in healthy donors. Only in-frame clones appear in the TCRdb table, and some are missing; sequencing was by immunoSEQ multiplex PCR. The data show tens of thousands of clones, less than 85% seen once. The sequenced sample consisted of PBMCs. All receptors derive from a woman aged 25 to 45 in good health and CMV-seronegative. Each CDR3 is given without its conserved first and last residue. D genes are given only for firm matches.

TRBV7-6	TRBD1	ASSSGQGAGNQPQH
TRBV5-1	-	ASSLGQGSNQPQH
TRBV18	TRBD2	ASSPPGTSGNEQF
TRBV6-6	-	ASSFRGEKLF
TRBV11-2	-	ASSLQYERSTDTQY
TRBV7-6	TRBD1	ASSAHSGTGPINYGGYT
TRBV10-3	-	AIDSGGSEAF
TRBV19	TRBD1	ASSSWARGREKLF
TRBV6-5	TRBD1	ATGQGSNTGELF
TRBV9	-	ASREDNYGYT
TRBV2	-	ASRSDTGPGNTIY
TRBV6-1	-	ASILGRGRNQPQH
TRBV5-6	-	ASSSRSWAKETQY
TRBV7-8	-	ASSLEGSGELF
TRBV7-2	-	ASSLDSDTQY
TRBV19	TRBD1	ASKGDRGGDTQY
TRBV28	TRBD1	ASSPLTGWQPQH
TRBV11-2	-	ASILAGTREETQY
TRBV25-1	TRBD1	ASSGRGVGENSNQPQH
TRBV5-4	-	ASSQQGINYGYT
TRBV5-1	-	ASSLLGGSGTGELF
TRBV7-9	TRBD1	ASSGPGQGLVKLF